This T cell receptor (beta chain) was obtained from a study of T cell responses to AZD1222 COVID-19 vaccine. Germline V gene sequence: CDR1 SGHRS, CDR2 YFSETQ. With V trimmed by 0 bases and J by 6 bases, 7 bases remained unmatched. CDR3 length equals 16 residues. General study findings and limits: Females outnumbered males among donors, who were mostly white British; clonal diversity was possibly underestimated. Spike-specific TCR breadth rose after two AZD1222 doses, and depth rose as well.

Clones were read by immunoSEQ multiplex PCR, and TCRdb kept only the in-frame ones, dropping some. The data show about 170,000 clones, more than 80% seen once. Remarks on this clone: The antigen is not known.

This receptor was taken from an adult in good health. Sequencing used peripheral blood, obtained on day 0 of AZD1222 vaccination. The chain has TRBV5-1 and TRBJ2-3, with 10 bases aligning to TRBD2. The CDR3 DNA reads as TGCGCCAGCAGCTTGGTCGGTACTAGCGGGGCTGATACGCAGTATTTT. Its protein is CASSLVGTSGADTQYF.